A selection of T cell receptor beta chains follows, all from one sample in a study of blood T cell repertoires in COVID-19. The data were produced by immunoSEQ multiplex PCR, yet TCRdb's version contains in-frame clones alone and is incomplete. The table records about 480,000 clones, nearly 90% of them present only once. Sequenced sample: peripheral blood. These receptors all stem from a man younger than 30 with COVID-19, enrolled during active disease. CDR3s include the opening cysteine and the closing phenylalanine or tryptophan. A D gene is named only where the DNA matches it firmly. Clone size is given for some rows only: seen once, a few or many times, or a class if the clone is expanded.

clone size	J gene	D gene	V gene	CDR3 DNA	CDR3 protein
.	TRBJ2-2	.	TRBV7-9	TGTGCCAGCAGCCGGGGACTGATGAACACCGGGGAGCTGTTTTTT	CASSRGLMNTGELFF
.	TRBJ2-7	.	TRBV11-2	TGTGCCAGCAGCTTAGAAGGCGGGTTTACCTACGAGCAGTACTTC	CASSLEGGFTYEQYF
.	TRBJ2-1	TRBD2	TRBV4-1	TGCGCCAGCAGCCAGAACGTAAGAGCGGGGGGGTATCTCAATGAGCAGTTCTTC	CASSQNVRAGGYLNEQFF
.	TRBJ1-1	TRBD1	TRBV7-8	TGTGCCAGCAGCTACGGGACAGGGAAGAACACTGAAGCTTTCTTT	CASSYGTGKNTEAFF
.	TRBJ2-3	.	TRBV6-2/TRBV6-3	TGTGCCAGCAGTTACTCGAGTCTGGGGGCCGCAGATACGCAGTATTTT	CASSYSSLGAADTQYF
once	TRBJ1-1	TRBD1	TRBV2	TGTGCCAGCAGTCCCGGGACAGGGGCACCGAACACTGAAGCTTTCTTT	CASSPGTGAPNTEAFF
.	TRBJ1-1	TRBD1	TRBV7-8	TGTGCCAGCAGCTTGAGGGACAGGAACACTGAAGCTTTCTTT	CASSLRDRNTEAFF
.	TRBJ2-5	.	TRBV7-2	TGTGCCAGCAGCTTAGATTCGCAGGGGGGAAAGACCCAGTACTTC	CASSLDSQGGKTQYF
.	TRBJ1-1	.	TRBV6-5	TGTGCCAGCAGTTACTCGAGGGAGGTAGTCACTGAAGCTTTCTTT	CASSYSREVVTEAFF
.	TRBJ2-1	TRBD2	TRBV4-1	TGCGCCAGCAGCCAGATCGGGGGGAATGAGCAGTTCTTC	CASSQIGGNEQFF
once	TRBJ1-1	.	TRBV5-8	TGTGCCAGCAGCTCGAACGGACAATTGAACACTGAAGCTTTCTTT	CASSSNGQLNTEAFF
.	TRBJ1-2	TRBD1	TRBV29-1	TGCAGCGTTGAAGAGCAGTCGGGACAGGGAGACTTCCTAAACTATGGCTACACCTTC	CSVEEQSGQGDFLNYGYTF
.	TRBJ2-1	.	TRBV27	TGTGCCAGCAGTCCTAGGGGGTGGGGAGTCGGCTATGAGCAGTTCTTC	CASSPRGWGVGYEQFF
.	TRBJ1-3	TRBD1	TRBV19	TGTGCCAGTAGTGCGCGACAGGGCGCTGGAAACACCATATATTTT	CASSARQGAGNTIYF
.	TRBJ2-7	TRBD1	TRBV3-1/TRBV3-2	TGTGCCAGCAGCCCCGGGACAGGAGTATACGAGCAGTACTTC	CASSPGTGVYEQYF
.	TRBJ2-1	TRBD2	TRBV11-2	TGTGCCAGCAGACAACTAGCGGGAGGGATCAATGAGCAGTTCTTC	CASRQLAGGINEQFF
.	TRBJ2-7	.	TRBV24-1	TGTGCCACCAGTGATTTGAACGACAGGTGCTACGAGCAGTACTTC	CATSDLNDRCYEQYF
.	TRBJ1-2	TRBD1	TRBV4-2	TGTGCCAGCAGCCAAGTCAGGGGGCAGGACTATGGCTACACCTTC	CASSQVRGQDYGYTF
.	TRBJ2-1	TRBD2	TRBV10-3	TGTGCCATCAGTGACGGAACTAGCGGGCTTTTCTTC	CAISDGTSGLFF
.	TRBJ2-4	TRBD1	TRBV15	TGTGCCACCAGCAGAGATACATTTACCAGGGGGCGCCCACTAGCCAAAAACATTCAGTACTTC	CATSRDTFTRGRPLAKNIQYF
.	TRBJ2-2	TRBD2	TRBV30	TGTGCCTGGAGCGCTAGCGGGAGAGGGTACGGCACCGGGGAGCTGTTTTTT	CAWSASGRGYGTGELFF
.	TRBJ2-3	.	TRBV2	TGTGCCAGCAGCCCACAGGGTATTGTTACGCAGTATTTT	CASSPQGIVTQYF
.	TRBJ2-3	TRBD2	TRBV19	TGTGCCAGTAGGAAACTAGCGGGAGGCAGCACAGATACGCAGTATTTT	CASRKLAGGSTDTQYF
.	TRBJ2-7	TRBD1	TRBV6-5	TGTGCCAGCAGTAACAGGGGTAACGAGCAGTACTTC	CASSNRGNEQYF
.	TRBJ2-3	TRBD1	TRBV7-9	TGTGCCAGCAGTACCGGGACAGGAGGCACAGATACGCAGTATTTT	CASSTGTGGTDTQYF
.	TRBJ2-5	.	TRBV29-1	TGCAGCGTTGAGTTGGGCAACATGCAGACCCAGTACTTC	CSVELGNMQTQYF
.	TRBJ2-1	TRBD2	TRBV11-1	TGTGCCAGCAGCCAAGGGACTAGCGGGATTGAGCAGTTCTTC	CASSQGTSGIEQFF
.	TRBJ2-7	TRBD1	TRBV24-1	TGTGCCACCAGTGGTTCCGGGACAGGGAACTACGAGCAGTACTTC	CATSGSGTGNYEQYF
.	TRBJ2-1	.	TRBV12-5	TGTGCTAGTGGTTTGGTACTGGGGCGGAGCTCCTACAATGAGCAGTTCTTC	CASGLVLGRSSYNEQFF
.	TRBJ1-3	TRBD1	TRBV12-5	TGTGCTAGTGACGACAGGGTAGGACACACCATATATTTT	CASDDRVGHTIYF
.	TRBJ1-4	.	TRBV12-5	TGTGCTAGTGGTTTGGTACTTCGGGGGGTCCCAACTAATGAAAAACTGTTTTTT	CASGLVLRGVPTNEKLFF
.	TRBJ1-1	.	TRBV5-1	TGCGCCAGCCAGGACAACCCGAACACTGAAGCTTTCTTT	CASQDNPNTEAFF
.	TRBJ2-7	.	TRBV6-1	TGTGCCAGCAGTGAATGGGGTTCTAGCGTTGATTGTGAGCAGTACTTC	CASSEWGSSVDCEQYF
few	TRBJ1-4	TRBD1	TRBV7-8	TGTGCCAGCAGCGTACGACAGGGGATTAATGAAAAACTGTTTTTT	CASSVRQGINEKLFF
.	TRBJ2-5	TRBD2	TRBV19	TGTGCCAGTAGTGCGGGACTAGGCCGGACCCAGTACTTC	CASSAGLGRTQYF
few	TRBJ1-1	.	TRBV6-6	TGTGCCAGCAGTTATGGGGGCAACCAAATGGACACTGAAGCTTTCTTT	CASSYGGNQMDTEAFF
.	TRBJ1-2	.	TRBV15	TGTGCCACCCCCCCGGGTCCTCTAGGCTACACCTTC	CATPPGPLGYTF
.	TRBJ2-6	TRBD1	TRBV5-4	TGTGCCAGCAGCTTGGGGGGGGACAGGGCTGGGGCCAACGTCCTGACTTTC	CASSLGGDRAGANVLTF
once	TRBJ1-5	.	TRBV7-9	TGTGCCAGCAGCCCGAAAGGAGGGACGGGTCAGCCCCAGCATTTT	CASSPKGGTGQPQHF
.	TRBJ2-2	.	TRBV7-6	TGTGCCAGCACCCTAGAGGGGACAAACAACGCCGGGGAGCTGTTTTTT	CASTLEGTNNAGELFF
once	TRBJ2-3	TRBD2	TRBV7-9	TGTGCCAGCAGCTCCGGACTAGCGGGGGGGCGGACAGATACGCAGTATTTT	CASSSGLAGGRTDTQYF
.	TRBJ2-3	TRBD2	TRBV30	TGTGCCTGGAGTGTCGGCGGGAGGGCCAAAGATACGCAGTATTTT	CAWSVGGRAKDTQYF